Each of the 21 T cell receptor beta chains below was sequenced from the same sample in a study of blood T cell repertoires in COVID-19. The data were produced by immunoSEQ multiplex PCR, yet TCRdb's version contains in-frame clones alone and is incomplete. The sample contains over 300,000 clones, approximately 88% of which appear only once. The sample was PBMCs or T cells enriched from blood (not recorded which). The receptors derive from a woman younger than 45 with acute COVID-19.

The chain has TRBV6-5 and TRBJ1-2, with TRBD1 matching over 8 bases. Germline CDR1 is MNHEY and CDR2 is SVGAGI. There are 13 residues in the CDR3. J lost 4 bases, V lost 8 bases, and 6 bases had no gene match. In DNA form, the CDR3 reads TGTGCCAGCGGGTCGACAGGGGTCTATGGCTACACCTTC. This gives the protein CASGSTGVYGYTF.

The chain carries TRBV11-2 and TRBJ2-7; D might be TRBD1 (6 bases). The CDR3 totals 15 residues. Germline V lookup: CDR1 SGHAT, CDR2 FQNNGV. Trimming took off 5 bases at V and 2 bases at J, with 16 bases between the two ends. DNA of the CDR3: TGTGCCAGCAGCGACTGGGACAACCTTGCCTACGAGCAGTACTTC. This gives the protein CASSDWDNLAYEQYF.

The genes are TRBV12-5 and TRBJ1-3; the D gene is possibly TRBD1 (5 bases). CDR1 and CDR2 (germline): LGHNT, FRNRAP. This CDR3 has 17 residues. Trimming left V 0 bases short and J 2 bases short, with 14 bases between. The CDR3 DNA reads TGTGCTAGTGGTTTGGTACTTGGGGGGTCTCCTGGAAACACCATATATTTT. Protein sequence: CASGLVLGGSPGNTIYF. The full variable domain, in which reference TRBV12-5 and TRBJ1-3 provide the parts outside the CDR3, is DARVTQTPRHKVTEMGQEVTMRCQPILGHNTVFWYRQTMMQGLELLAYFRNRAPLDDSGMPKDRFSAEMPDATLATLKIQPSEPRDSAVYFCASGLVLGGSPGNTIYFGEGSWLTVV.

In DNA, the CDR3 is TGCGCCAGCAGCCCGCGGAGGCCTAATGAAAAACTGTTTTTT. Its translation: CASSPRRPNEKLFF. The genes are TRBV5-1 and TRBJ1-4; D remains unclear. CDR3 length equals 14 residues. Germline V CDR1 and CDR2: SGHRS, YFSETQ. Trimming pared 4 bases from V and 3 bases from J, leaving 10 bases between.

The CDR3 nucleotides read TGTGCCAGCAGCGATCGACTATCGGACGCTGATCAAGCTTTCTTT. Translated, it gives CASSDRLSDADQAFF. V gene TRBV7-9 combines with J gene TRBJ1-1; D is ambiguous. Germline CDR1 SEHNR, CDR2 FQNEAQ (reference sequence). This CDR3 contains 15 residues. Trimming took off 5 bases at V and 9 bases at J, with 22 bases between the two ends.

The V gene is TRBV4-3, the J gene TRBJ2-5; 7 positions agree with TRBD1. CDR3 length: 17 amino acids. Germline V gene lookup returns CDR1 LGHNA and CDR2 YSLEER. Trimming took 0 bases from V and 4 from J; bases not matched to a gene: 11. Written as DNA, the CDR3 is TGCGCCAGCAGCCAAGAAGGGGACAGTCGGATAACAGAGACCCAGTACTTC. This sequence encodes CASSQEGDSRITETQYF.

The chain is built from TRBV27 and TRBJ1-1; TRBD1 matches 7 bases. The germline CDR1 and CDR2 sequences are MNHEY and SMNVEV (reference sequence). V was clipped by 6 bases and J by 5 bases; unmatched bases: 12. The CDR3 is made up of 15 amino acids. Here the CDR3 reads CASRLRPTGRTEAFF. In nucleotides, the CDR3 is TGTGCCAGCAGACTAAGGCCGACAGGGCGGACTGAAGCTTTCTTT.

V and J are TRBV7-6 and TRBJ2-1; a weak D match, TRBD2 (5 bases). The CDR3 extends over 17 amino acids. Trimming took off 1 base at V and 12 bases at J, with 25 bases between the two ends. Germline V CDR1 and CDR2: SGHVS, FNYEAQ. The CDR3 coding sequence is TGTGCCAGCAGCTTAGGGTCCTTGGAGACTACCTTGTTCCGGCAGTTCTTC. This encodes CASSLGSLETTLFRQFF. The full variable domain, completed using reference TRBV7-6 and TRBJ2-1, is GAGVSQSPRYKVTKRGQDVALRCDPISGHVSLYWYRQALGQGPEFLTYFNYEAQQDKSGLPNDRFSAERPEGSISTLTIQRTEQRDSAMYRCASSLGSLETTLFRQFFGPGTRLTVL.

A word on this clone: The same CDR3 arises from other DNA sequences in this sample as well. V usage is TRBV9 and J usage is TRBJ2-3, with 9 bases matching TRBD2. Per germline, CDR1 SGDLS and CDR2 YYNGEE. The trim removed 2 bases at V and 6 bases at J, leaving 4 bases unmatched. CDR3 length: 14 amino acids. The CDR3 DNA reads TGTGCCAGCAGCGTTGGCGGGGGGGCGGATACGCAGTATTTT. This codes for CASSVGGGADTQYF.

This chain joins TRBV6-5 and TRBJ1-5; tentative D call: TRBD1 (5 bases). Germline CDR1 is MNHEY and CDR2 is SVGAGI. Trimming removed 6 bases at V and 1 base at J, with 10 bases between. The CDR3 contains 14 residues. CDR3 in DNA: TGTGCCAGCAGCAGTCAGGGAAGCAATCAGCCCCAGCATTTT. Translating gives CASSSQGSNQPQHF.

The genes are TRBV2 and TRBJ2-3; 8 positions agree with TRBD2. Germline loops: CDR1 SNHLY, CDR2 FYNNEI. There are 16 residues in the CDR3. The J segment lost 2 bases and the V segment lost 6 bases, leaving 10 bases of the junction unmatched. CDR3 nucleotide sequence: TGTGCCAGCAGCACGAGAGCGGGGGCGACCACAGATACGCAGTATTTT. This sequence encodes CASSTRAGATTDTQYF.

The rearrangement uses TRBV28 and TRBJ1-6; D is undetermined. The CDR3 length is 15 residues. Germline V gene sequence: CDR1 MDHEN, CDR2 SYDVKM. V lost 2 bases to trimming and J lost 12 bases, with 17 bases between them. The CDR3: CASSLPLAGLVPLHF. The CDR3 bases are TGTGCCAGCAGTTTACCCCTGGCAGGCCTCGTACCCCTCCACTTT. The full variable domain, with the rest looked up from reference TRBV28 and TRBJ1-6, is DVKVTQSSRYLVKRTGEKVFLECVQDMDHENMFWYRQDPGLGLRLIYFSYDVKMKEKGDIPEGYSVSREKKERFSLILESASTNQTSMYLCASSLPLAGLVPLHFGNGTRLTVT.

The chain carries TRBV7-8 and TRBJ2-4; D possibly corresponds to TRBD2 (7 bases). The germline V and J ends were trimmed by 5 bases and 0 bases, with 20 bases remaining between them. The CDR3 is made up of 18 amino acids. The germline V gene encodes CDR1 SGHVS and CDR2 FQNEAQ. The CDR3 protein is CASSQGRRRGLAKNIQYF. The CDR3 region has the DNA TGTGCCAGCAGCCAAGGGCGGCGGCGGGGGCTAGCCAAAAACATTCAGTACTTC.

This chain connects TRBV6-4 to TRBJ2-1; no reliable D call. Germline loops: CDR1 MRHNA, CDR2 SNTAGT. The CDR3 covers 13 residues. V gave up 5 bases and J gave up 5 bases, with 10 bases separating them. DNA of the CDR3: TGTGCCAGCAGTCGGTTAGTACACAATGAGCAGTTCTTC. This encodes CASSRLVHNEQFF.

The V and J genes are TRBV27 and TRBJ2-1, with 12 positions matching TRBD1. The CDR3 spans 16 residues. Germline V gene data show CDR1 as MNHEY and CDR2 as SMNVEV (reference sequence). V lost 5 bases, J lost 6 bases, and 8 bases stayed unmatched. CDR3 in DNA: TGTGCCAGCAGTCGACCGGGACAGGGGGCTCTCAATGAGCAGTTCTTC. Translated: CASSRPGQGALNEQFF.

CDR3 residues: CASSLGGAGNTIYF. CDR3 DNA sequence: TGTGCCAGTTCTCTGGGGGGTGCTGGAAACACCATATATTTT. The chain links TRBV19 to TRBJ1-3; possible D gene TRBD1, 5 bases. V lost 8 bases to trimming and J lost 2 bases, with 13 bases between them. CDR3 length: 14 residues. CDR1 is LNHDA and CDR2 is SQIVND in the germline V gene (reference sequence). The whole variable domain, remainder taken from reference TRBV19 and TRBJ1-3, is DGGITQSPKYLFRKEGQNVTLSCEQNLNHDAMYWYRQDPGQGLRLIYYSQIVNDFQKGDIAEGYSVSREKKESFPLTVTSAQKNPTAFYLCASSLGGAGNTIYFGEGSWLTVV.

The CDR3 spells CASSEMGEDTEAFF. Written as DNA, the CDR3 is TGTGCCAGCAGTGAGATGGGGGAGGACACTGAAGCTTTCTTT. The V call is TRBV6-1, the J call TRBJ1-1, with D perhaps matching TRBD1 (5 bases). Germline V gives CDR1 MNHNS, CDR2 SASEGT. The CDR3 extends over 14 amino acids. Between the trimmed V and J ends, which lost 3 bases and 3 bases, there was a span of 11 bases.

This sequence joins TRBV7-8 and TRBJ1-1, with D hard to call. The CDR3 length is 13 residues. CDR1 and CDR2 (germline): SGHVS, FQNEAQ. The V and J ends lost 2 bases and 3 bases respectively, with 7 bases between them. Here the CDR3 reads CASSLSRDTEAFF. The CDR3 DNA reads TGTGCCAGCAGCTTATCGCGAGACACTGAAGCTTTCTTT.

The chain is built from TRBV4-1 and TRBJ2-7; D may be TRBD1 (7 bases). The ends were cut back, 2 bases at V and 3 bases at J, with 17 bases in the middle. The germline CDR1 and CDR2 sequences are MGHRA and YSYEKL. The CDR3 is made up of 16 amino acids. The chain's CDR3 is CASSQYGGTENYEQYF. Written as DNA, the CDR3 is TGCGCCAGCAGCCAATATGGCGGGACAGAAAACTACGAGCAGTACTTC.

The chain employs TRBV10-3 and TRBJ2-7; D possibly corresponds to TRBD2 (5 bases). Trimming removed 6 bases at V and 4 bases at J, with 19 bases between. Germline V CDR1 and CDR2: ENHRY, SYGVKD. The CDR3 consists of 15 residues. In nucleotides, the CDR3 is TGTGCCATCAGCAAACAAAACAGCGGTATGTACGAGCAGTACTTC. This gives the protein CAISKQNSGMYEQYF.

The chain uses TRBV3-1 (or the pseudogene TRBV3-2) and TRBJ2-3; a possible D gene is TRBD1 (6 bases). CDR3 length: 18 amino acids. The V end was cut by 0 bases, the J end by 3 bases, with 19 bases between. Germline V CDR1 and CDR2: LGHDT, YNNKEL (reference sequence). The DNA of the CDR3 is TGTGCCAGCAGCCAAGATTCTGGGGGCGTTGGTGGGACAGATACGCAGTATTTT. It is translated as CASSQDSGGVGGTDTQYF.